This entry describes one T cell receptor (beta chain). The authors loaded roughly 200 ng DNA, roughly 33,000 T cell genomes, into sorted-subset replicate PCRs. Assay used: immunoSEQ multiplex PCR; TCRdb lists only in-frame clones, some missing. Found here are hundreds of thousands of clones, roughly 96% of them singletons; the top ten hold less than 0.12%. The record originates from a study of shared clonotypes between healthy human individuals. V lost 2 bases and J lost 1; bases outside the gene matches: 6. The CDR3 covers 16 residues. From germline, CDR1 is SNHLY and CDR2 FYNNEI. As defined, naive CD8 cells were CD45RO-negative and positively selected for CCR7, with terminally differentiated effector memory CD45RA+ cells excluded.

This receptor was identified in a woman under 40 in good health. Sequencing input: naive CD8+ T cells sorted from blood. This chain connects TRBV2 to TRBJ2-7; 9 bases fit TRBD2. CDR3 nucleotides: TGTGCCAGCAGTGAATTTCTAGCGGGATCGTCCTACGAGCAGTACTTC. Residues: CASSEFLAGSSYEQYF.